This TCR beta chain was captured by sequencing in a study of beta chain features in type 1 diabetes. Background on the study: Age and gender were similar between patients and healthy donors, as were cell yields.

Trimming removed 5 bases at V and 4 bases at J, with 11 bases between. The CDR3 is 14 amino acids. The germline V gene has CDR1 MNHEY and CDR2 SVGAGI. The study reverse transcribed the entire isolated RNA, so it sequenced expressed TCRB transcripts. Profiled with immunoSEQ multiplex PCR; TCRdb holds only in-frame clones, not every one. The sample holds 130,000 to 150,000 clones; less than 11% are singletons and the top ten take approximately 1.3%. The sequence was collected from a young man in good health. The sequenced sample was naive CD4+ T cells from blood. The chain recombines TRBV6-5 with TRBJ1-4; D is possibly TRBD1 (6 bases). The CDR3 nucleotides read TGTGCCAGCAGTCCGACAGGTGGTAATGAAAAACTGTTTTTT. This codes for CASSPTGGNEKLFF.